The next 2 T cell receptor beta chains were all read from a single sample in a study of T cells in Graves' hyperthyroidism and ophthalmopathy. Amplification yielded TCR beta CDR3 regions, with RNA transcripts as the source. HTBI primers were employed in a first-round RT-PCR of the TCR CDR3. TCRdb passed the multiplex PCR reads through MiXCR, listing each CDR3 protein once. The sample records hundreds of thousands of distinct CDR3 sequences, around 15% being singletons. The specimen was blood. These receptors came from a woman between 18 and 29 years old with Graves' hyperthyroidism.

In its sample, this clonotype was seen a few times. This chain links TRBV6-1 with TRBJ1-4; tentative D call: TRBD1 (6 bases). This CDR3 has 14 residues. Germline V gene lookup returns CDR1 MNHNS and CDR2 SASEGT. Trimming took 5 bases from V and 8 from J, leaving 15 bases between them. The CDR3 DNA follows: TGTGCCAGCAGTTGGGGACAAGGTGGGGAAAAACTGTTTTTT. Protein product: CASSWGQGGEKLFF.

The V and J genes are TRBV6-1 and TRBJ2-3; TRBD2 matches 14 bases. Trimming took 6 bases from V and 8 from J; bases not matched to a gene: 13. Germline CDR1 reads MNHNS; CDR2 reads SASEGT. CDR3 length equals 17 residues. CDR3 nucleotide sequence: TGTGCCAGCAGACCGGGACTAGCGGGAGCCCTCCGCGTTACGCAGTATTTT. Its protein is CASRPGLAGALRVTQYF.